The 9 T cell receptor beta chains presented below share a single source sample, sequenced in a study of beta chain features in type 1 diabetes. Sequencing targeted expressed TCRB transcripts, as all isolated RNA had been reverse transcribed. Some clones are missing from TCRdb's copy, which holds only in-frame ones; the method was immunoSEQ multiplex PCR. The repertoire has 400,000 to 600,000 clones, about 29% of them found once; the top ten carry about 0.06%. The sequenced material came from naive CD4+ T cells from blood. The receptors were gathered from a man aged 18 to 30 in good health.

This clone was seen a handful of times. The V call is TRBV28, the J call TRBJ2-2; D perhaps matches TRBD1 (6 bases). CDR3 length: 13 residues. V was shortened by 2 bases and J by 9 bases, with 10 bases between the two germline ends. Per the germline V gene, CDR1 is MDHEN and CDR2 is SYDVKM. CDR3 in amino acids: CASSLQGSRELFF. The CDR3 coding sequence is TGTGCCAGCAGTTTACAGGGGTCCAGGGAGCTGTTTTTT.

This clone was observed a handful of times. The chain employs TRBV9 and TRBJ2-7; perhaps TRBD1 as D (6 bases). CDR3 size: 14 residues. V shed 0 bases and J shed 3 bases, with 10 bases lying between them. Germline loops: CDR1 SGDLS, CDR2 YYNGEE. The CDR3 reads CASSVEHRVYEQYF. DNA of the CDR3: TGTGCCAGCAGCGTAGAGCACAGGGTCTACGAGCAGTACTTC.

This clone was seen a few times. This rearrangement joins TRBV28 to TRBJ2-5; tentatively, D is TRBD2 (6 bases). Per the germline V gene, CDR1 is MDHEN and CDR2 is SYDVKM. The CDR3 runs to 14 residues. V was shortened by 6 bases and J by 0 bases, with 11 bases between the two germline ends. In DNA form, the CDR3 reads TGTGCCAGCAGAGGGCCTAGCGACCAAGAGACCCAGTACTTC. Protein: CASRGPSDQETQYF.

This clone was seen only a few times. V is TRBV18 and J is TRBJ2-5; D is possibly TRBD2 (5 bases). The CDR3 length is 11 residues. CDR1 KGHSH and CDR2 LQKENI come from the germline V gene. V was cut by 2 bases and J by 7 bases, with 5 bases left in between. In DNA, the CDR3 is TGTGCCAGCTCACCAGAGGGGACCCAGTACTTC. It yields the protein CASSPEGTQYF.

This clone was seen more than once but under ten times. The V and J genes are TRBV14 and TRBJ2-7; D is ambiguous. From germline, CDR1 is SGHDN and CDR2 FVKESK. The CDR3 sequence is 13 residues long. Between the trimmed V and J ends, which lost 0 bases and 2 bases, there was a span of 5 bases. The CDR3 nucleotides are TGTGCCAGCAGCCAAGATCTCGCCTACGAGCAGTACTTC. Its protein is CASSQDLAYEQYF.

The sample holds one count of this clone. The chain combines TRBV10-3 with TRBJ2-7; TRBD2 agrees at 7 bases. Looked up from germline, CDR1 is ENHRY and CDR2 is SYGVKD. The V gene end was trimmed by 3 bases and the J gene end by 0 bases; junction bases not matched to a gene: 8. The CDR3 loop spans 16 amino acids. The CDR3 coding sequence is TGTGCCATCAGTGAAACCGGGACTACAAGCTCCTACGAGCAGTACTTC. It yields the protein CAISETGTTSSYEQYF.

This clone was counted only a few times. The V and J genes are TRBV30 and TRBJ2-7, with D unresolved. This CDR3 has 12 residues. V was clipped by 1 base and J by 3 bases, with 7 bases between them. The germline V gene has CDR1 GTSNPN and CDR2 SVGIG (reference sequence). CDR3 sequence reads: CAWSGPFYEQYF. Written as DNA, the CDR3 is TGTGCCTGGAGTGGCCCCTTCTACGAGCAGTACTTC.

The genes are TRBV5-6 and TRBJ1-2; perhaps TRBD1 as D (5 bases). This CDR3 has 14 residues. From germline, CDR1 is SGHDT and CDR2 YYEEEE. Deletions cut 2 bases from V and 4 bases from J, with 12 bases between. The chain's CDR3 is CASSFWGIGYGYTF. In DNA, the CDR3 is TGTGCCAGCAGCTTCTGGGGGATTGGCTATGGCTACACCTTC.

This clone was observed a handful of times. The rearrangement joins TRBV30 to TRBJ2-1; 10 bases are a match to TRBD2. The CDR3 totals 15 residues. J gave up 8 bases and V 2 bases, and 9 bases lay outside the gene matches. Germline CDR1 reads GTSNPN; CDR2 reads SVGIG (reference sequence). CDR3 sequence: CAWSPDSGRSYEQFF. Written as DNA, the CDR3 is TGTGCCTGGAGTCCCGATAGCGGGAGGAGCTATGAGCAGTTCTTC.